This passage covers 5 T cell receptor beta chains from one sample sequenced in a study of T cells after yellow fever vaccination. Via MiXCR, TCRdb re-called the 5' RACE reads, giving one row per CDR3 protein. Of more than 250,000 distinct CDR3 sequences in the sample, around 6.8% are singletons; the top ten hold roughly a sixth. Specimen: PBMCs, collected roughly seven weeks after the first yellow fever vaccination. The receptor source for this set is a man between 18 and 35 years old who received the YFV17D yellow fever vaccine.

This clonotype was observed many times. This chain joins TRBV9 and TRBJ1-3; no firm D call. Trimming took off 0 bases at V and 0 bases at J, with 7 bases between the two ends. In germline, CDR1 is SGDLS, CDR2 YYNGEE. The CDR3 totals 15 residues. Here the CDR3 DNA reads TGTGCCAGCAGCGTAGACCCCAACTCTGGAAACACCATATATTTT. Its protein is CASSVDPNSGNTIYF.

This clonotype was picked up a small number of times. The chain couples TRBV19 to TRBJ1-1; D not certain. The germline V gene encodes CDR1 LNHDA and CDR2 SQIVND (reference sequence). With 1 base removed from V and 3 bases from J, the gap between germline ends came to 9 bases. The CDR3 is 14 amino acids. In nucleotides, the CDR3 is TGTGCCAGTAGTATAGCCGGGCAATACACTGAAGCTTTCTTT. Its translation: CASSIAGQYTEAFF.

In its sample, this clonotype was seen a few times. The gene calls are TRBV9 and TRBJ2-5; possibly TRBD1 or TRBD2 for D (5 bases each). Germline V gene sequence: CDR1 SGDLS, CDR2 YYNGEE. V lost 2 bases to trimming and J lost 5 bases, with 19 bases between them. The CDR3 is made up of 16 amino acids. In nucleotides, the CDR3 is TGTGCCAGCAGCGTGGACACCGGGACCCCCGGGGAGACCCAGTACTTC. Translation: CASSVDTGTPGETQYF.

The rearrangement uses TRBV20-1 and TRBJ2-3; 9 bases map to TRBD2. From germline, CDR1 is DFQATT and CDR2 SNEGSKA (reference sequence). Unmatched junction bases numbered 9, after V lost 3 bases and J lost 5 bases. The CDR3 consists of 15 residues. CDR3 DNA sequence: TGCAGTGCTAGCGCTGGCGGGGGGGCCCTAGATACGCAGTATTTT. This codes for CSASAGGGALDTQYF.

This clonotype was seen a few times. CDR3 sequence reads: CASSFGPPISYEQYF. The DNA for the CDR3 is TGTGCCAGCAGTTTCGGCCCGCCCATCTCCTACGAGCAGTACTTC. The chain has TRBV12-3 or TRBV12-4 and TRBJ2-7; no reliable D call. V was shortened by 3 bases and J by 0 bases, with 12 bases between the two germline ends. The CDR3 totals 15 residues.